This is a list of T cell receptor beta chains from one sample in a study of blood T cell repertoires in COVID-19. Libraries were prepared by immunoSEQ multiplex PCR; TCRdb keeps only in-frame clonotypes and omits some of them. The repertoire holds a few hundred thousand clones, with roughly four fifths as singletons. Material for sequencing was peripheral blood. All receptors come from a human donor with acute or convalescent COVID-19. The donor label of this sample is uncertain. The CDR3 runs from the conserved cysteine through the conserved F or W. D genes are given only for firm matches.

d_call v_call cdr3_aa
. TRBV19 CASSIPGYEQYF
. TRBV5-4 CASRLTPSNYGYTF
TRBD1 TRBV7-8 CASTILPGQGGPEAFF
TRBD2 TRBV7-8 CASSLRLAYNEQFF
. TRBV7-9 CASRLMAGAETEAFF
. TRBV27 CATKGVMNTEAFF
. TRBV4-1 CASSQEARGATNEKLFF
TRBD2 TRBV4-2 CASSQVGLAGTTYEQYF
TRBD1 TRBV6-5 CASSYTPRGQNEQFF
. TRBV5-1 CASSPSLDSRSTDTQYF
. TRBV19 CASSMAPGLGPGNTIYF
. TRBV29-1 CSGVMNTEAFF
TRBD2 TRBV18 CASSPTLLAGDVVTQYF
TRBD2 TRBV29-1 CSVAKWERGETQYF
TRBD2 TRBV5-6 CASSLAGAGALRRTEQFF
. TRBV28 CASSRSNYGYTF
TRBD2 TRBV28 CASSLGRLAGLYQETQYF
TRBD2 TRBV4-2 CASSLTSGGAEETQYF
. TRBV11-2 CASSLGGVGQRNQPQHF
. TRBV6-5 CASTDRGNTEAFF
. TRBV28 CASSSQGRNQPQHF
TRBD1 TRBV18 CASSLVPGQGLGNEQYF
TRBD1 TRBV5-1 CASSLGGTGGGDGYTF
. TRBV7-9 CASSRRDDYGYTF
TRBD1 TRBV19 CASRQGGNTGELFF